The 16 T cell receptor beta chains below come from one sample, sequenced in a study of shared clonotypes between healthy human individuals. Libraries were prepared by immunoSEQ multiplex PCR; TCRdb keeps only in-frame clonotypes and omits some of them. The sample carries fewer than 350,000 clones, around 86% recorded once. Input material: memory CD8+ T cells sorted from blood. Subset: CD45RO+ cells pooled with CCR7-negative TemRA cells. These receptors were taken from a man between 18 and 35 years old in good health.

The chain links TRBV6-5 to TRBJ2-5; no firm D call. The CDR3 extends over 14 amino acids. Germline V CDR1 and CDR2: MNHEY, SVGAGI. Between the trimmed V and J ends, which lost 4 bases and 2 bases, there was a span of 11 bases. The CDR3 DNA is TGTGCCAGCAGTTTACCTCTGGGGCAAGAGACCCAGTACTTC. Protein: CASSLPLGQETQYF.

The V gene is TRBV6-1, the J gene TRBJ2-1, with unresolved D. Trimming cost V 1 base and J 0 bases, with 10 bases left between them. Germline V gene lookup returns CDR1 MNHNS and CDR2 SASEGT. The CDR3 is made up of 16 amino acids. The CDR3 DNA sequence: TGTGCCAGCAGTGAAGATCTCCGAAGCTCCTACAATGAGCAGTTCTTC. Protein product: CASSEDLRSSYNEQFF.

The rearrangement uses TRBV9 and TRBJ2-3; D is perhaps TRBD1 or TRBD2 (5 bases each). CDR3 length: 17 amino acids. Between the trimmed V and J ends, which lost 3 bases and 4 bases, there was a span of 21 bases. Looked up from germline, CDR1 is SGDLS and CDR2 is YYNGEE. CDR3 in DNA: TGTGCCAGCAGCGACCCCTCCGGGGCGGAAGAGGCAGATACGCAGTATTTT. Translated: CASSDPSGAEEADTQYF.

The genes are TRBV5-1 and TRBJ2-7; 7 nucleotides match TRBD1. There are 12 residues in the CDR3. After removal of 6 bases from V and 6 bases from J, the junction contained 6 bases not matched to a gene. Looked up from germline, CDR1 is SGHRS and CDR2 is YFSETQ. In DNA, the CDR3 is TGCGCCAGCACCGACAGGGAAGGCGAGCAGTACTTC. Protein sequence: CASTDREGEQYF.

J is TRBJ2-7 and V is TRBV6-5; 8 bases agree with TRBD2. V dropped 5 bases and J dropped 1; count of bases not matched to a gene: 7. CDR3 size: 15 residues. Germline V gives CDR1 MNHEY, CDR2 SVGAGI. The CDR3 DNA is TGTGCCAGCAGTCCCTTTAGCGGGGCTTCCTACGAGCAGTACTTC. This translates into CASSPFSGASYEQYF.

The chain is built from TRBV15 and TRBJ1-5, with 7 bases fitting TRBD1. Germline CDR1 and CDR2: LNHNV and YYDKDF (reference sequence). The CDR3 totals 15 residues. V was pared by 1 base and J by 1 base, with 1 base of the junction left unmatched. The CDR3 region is CATSRGQGSNQPQHF. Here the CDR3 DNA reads TGTGCCACCAGCAGAGGACAGGGAAGCAATCAGCCCCAGCATTTT.

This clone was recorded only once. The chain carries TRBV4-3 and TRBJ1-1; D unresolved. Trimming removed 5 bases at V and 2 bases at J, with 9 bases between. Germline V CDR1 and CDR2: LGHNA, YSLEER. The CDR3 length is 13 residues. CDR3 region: CASSGVGNTEAFF. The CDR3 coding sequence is TGCGCCAGCAGCGGAGTAGGAAACACTGAAGCTTTCTTT.

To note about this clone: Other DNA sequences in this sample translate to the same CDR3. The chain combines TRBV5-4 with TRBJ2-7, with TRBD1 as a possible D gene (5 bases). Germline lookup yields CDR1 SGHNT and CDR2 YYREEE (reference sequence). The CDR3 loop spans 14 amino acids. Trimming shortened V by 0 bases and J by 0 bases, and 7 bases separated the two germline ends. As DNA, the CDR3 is TGTGCCAGCAGCTTGGGCGACAGCTCCTACGAGCAGTACTTC. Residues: CASSLGDSSYEQYF.

CDR3: CAWSVQGALVDEQFF. The CDR3 region has the DNA TGTGCCTGGAGTGTACAGGGGGCCCTTGTTGATGAGCAGTTCTTC. This chain connects TRBV30 to TRBJ2-1, with 9 bases fitting TRBD1. Per germline, CDR1 GTSNPN and CDR2 SVGIG (reference sequence). The CDR3 consists of 15 residues. With 0 bases clipped from V and 8 bases from J, the junction kept 8 bases outside the gene matches.

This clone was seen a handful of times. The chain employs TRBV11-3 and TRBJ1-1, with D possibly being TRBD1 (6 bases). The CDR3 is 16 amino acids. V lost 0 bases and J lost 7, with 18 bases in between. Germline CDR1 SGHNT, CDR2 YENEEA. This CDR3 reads CASSLDGRGGQDEAFF. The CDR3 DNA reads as TGTGCCAGCAGCTTAGATGGTAGAGGGGGGCAAGATGAAGCTTTCTTT.

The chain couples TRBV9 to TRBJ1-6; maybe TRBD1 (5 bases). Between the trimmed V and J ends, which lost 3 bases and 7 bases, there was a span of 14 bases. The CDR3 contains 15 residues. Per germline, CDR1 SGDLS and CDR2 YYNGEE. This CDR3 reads CASSGQGAENSPLHF. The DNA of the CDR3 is TGTGCCAGCAGCGGCCAGGGAGCTGAAAATTCACCCCTCCACTTT.

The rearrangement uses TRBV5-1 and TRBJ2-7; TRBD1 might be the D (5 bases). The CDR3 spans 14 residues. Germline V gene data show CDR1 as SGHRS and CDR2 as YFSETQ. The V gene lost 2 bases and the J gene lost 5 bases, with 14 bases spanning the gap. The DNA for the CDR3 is TGCGCCAGCAGCTTTTTTGCAGGGCAACACGAGCAGTACTTC. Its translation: CASSFFAGQHEQYF.

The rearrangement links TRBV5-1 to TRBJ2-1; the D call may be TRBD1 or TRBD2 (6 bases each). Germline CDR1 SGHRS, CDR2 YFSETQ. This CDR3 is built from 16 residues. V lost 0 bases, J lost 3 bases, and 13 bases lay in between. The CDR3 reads CASSLGAGHNYNEQFF. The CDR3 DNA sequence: TGCGCCAGCAGCTTGGGTGCGGGACATAACTACAATGAGCAGTTCTTC.

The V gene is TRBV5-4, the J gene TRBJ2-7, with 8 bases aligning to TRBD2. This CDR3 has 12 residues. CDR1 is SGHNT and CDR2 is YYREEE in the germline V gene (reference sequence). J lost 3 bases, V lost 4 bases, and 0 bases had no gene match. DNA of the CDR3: TGTGCCAGCAGCGCGGGGGGCTACGAGCAGTACTTC. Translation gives CASSAGGYEQYF.

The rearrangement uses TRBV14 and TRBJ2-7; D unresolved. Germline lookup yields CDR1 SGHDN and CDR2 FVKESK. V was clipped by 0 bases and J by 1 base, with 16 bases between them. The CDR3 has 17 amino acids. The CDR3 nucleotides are TGTGCCAGCAGCCAAGATTTTCGGCTTGACGGATCCTACGAGCAGTACTTC. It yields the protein CASSQDFRLDGSYEQYF.

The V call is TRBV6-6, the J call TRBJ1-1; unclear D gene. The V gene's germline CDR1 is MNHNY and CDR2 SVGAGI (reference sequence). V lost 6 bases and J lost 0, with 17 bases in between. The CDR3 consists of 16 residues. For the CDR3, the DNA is TGTGCCAGCAGGTACCTGAGGTTTGGAATGAACACTGAAGCTTTCTTT. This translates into CASRYLRFGMNTEAFF.